The T cell receptor beta chain under discussion was sequenced for a study of T cell repertoires and leukemia-associated antigens. Sample share makes this clonotype medium-sized. The antigen remains unidentified. Study findings and constraints: No direct test of specificity or function was done for expanded clones.

The V gene end was trimmed by 6 bases and the J gene end by 5 bases; junction bases not matched to a gene: 1. This CDR3 has 12 amino acids. CDR1 is SNHLY, CDR2 FYNNEI, per germline. In TCRdb, the 5' RACE reads were re-called with MiXCR into one record per CDR3 protein. The sample has around 12,000 distinct CDR3 sequences, 35% to 45% seen once; the top ten hold around a quarter. This receptor was obtained from a female donor in good health. V and J are TRBV2 and TRBJ2-7; 10 positions match TRBD1. The specimen sequenced was CD3+ T cells sorted from blood and cultured. This CDR3 is CASRDRGDEQYF. CDR3 DNA sequence: TGTGCCAGCAGGGACAGGGGGGACGAGCAGTACTTC.